One TCR beta chain is described in this entry. Profiling relied on immunoSEQ multiplex PCR, and the TCRdb table lists in-frame clones only, not all of them. The table has 90,000 or so clones, 85% seen once; the top ten hold approximately 20%. The data belong to a study of cytomegalovirus exposure and HLA in healthy donors. The V and J ends lost 0 bases and 3 bases respectively, with 11 bases between them. Germline V gives CDR1 SGHDN, CDR2 FVKESK. This CDR3 is 15 amino acids long. The source is a young man in good health and CMV-seropositive. V is TRBV14 and J is TRBJ1-2; no definite D call. Sequencing was done on a sample of PBMCs. The CDR3 reads CASSQEARRHYGYTF. CDR3 in DNA: TGTGCCAGCAGCCAAGAGGCCCGGAGGCACTATGGCTACACCTTC.